These 10 T cell receptor beta chains were all obtained from the same sample, sequenced in a study of somatic mutations in cytotoxic T cells in rheumatoid arthritis (TCRdb year 2017). Libraries were constructed by the immunoSEQ multiplex PCR assay. TCRdb took this table from immuneACCESS and kept in-frame rearrangements with V and J called. Such tables lack part of the clones; where checked against another copy, unresolved V genes explain under half of the gap, and the rest is unexplained. A total of roughly 14,000 clones appear in this sample, 77% of them only once. Clones ranked in the top ten supply 15% to 20% of the sample. Source material: CD8+ T cells sorted from blood. Receptors were obtained from an adult with rheumatoid arthritis.

CDR3 sequence: CASSVALASGAYNEQFF. The CDR3, as DNA: TGTGCCAGCAGCGTAGCTCTGGCTAGCGGAGCCTACAATGAGCAGTTCTTC. The chain employs TRBV9 and TRBJ2-1; 7 positions agree with TRBD2. V gave up 0 bases and J gave up 2 bases; unmatched junction bases: 8. The CDR3 extends over 17 amino acids. Per the germline V gene, CDR1 is SGDLS and CDR2 is YYNGEE.

This rearrangement joins TRBV4-2 to TRBJ2-4; D not certain. Germline CDR1 reads LGHNA; CDR2 reads YNFKEQ. There are 14 residues in the CDR3. Trimming left V 0 bases short and J 3 bases short, with 6 bases between. In DNA form, the CDR3 reads TGTGCCAGCAGCCAAGAAGGTCTCAAAAACATTCAGTACTTC. Residues: CASSQEGLKNIQYF.

This chain joins TRBV5-5 and TRBJ2-1; possible D gene TRBD2, 6 bases. The V gene's germline CDR1 is SGHKS and CDR2 YYEKEE (reference sequence). This CDR3 is built from 14 residues. Deletions cut 9 bases from V and 4 bases from J, with 17 bases between. CDR3 nucleotide sequence: TGTGCCACCGGAATCGGGGGTCAATACAATGAGCAGTTCTTC. Amino acid sequence: CATGIGGQYNEQFF.

In this sample, this clone turned up a few times. V gene TRBV27 combines with J gene TRBJ1-6; the D is unclear. Trimming shortened V by 0 bases and J by 6 bases, and 6 bases separated the two germline ends. Germline CDR1 MNHEY, CDR2 SMNVEV (reference sequence). The CDR3 covers 14 residues. The CDR3 DNA reads TGTGCCAGCAGTTTATCGGGCGGTAATTCACCCCTCCACTTT. Amino acid sequence: CASSLSGGNSPLHF.

This chain joins TRBV11-2 and TRBJ2-5; unclear D gene. Germline V lookup: CDR1 SGHAT, CDR2 FQNNGV. The V gene lost 5 bases and the J gene lost 4 bases, with 8 bases spanning the gap. This CDR3 is built from 12 residues. The CDR3: CASSEGSETQYF. For the CDR3, the DNA is TGTGCCAGCAGCGAAGGATCAGAGACCCAGTACTTC.

The chain couples TRBV12-5 to TRBJ1-6, with D uncertain. Trimming left V 3 bases short and J 0 bases short, with 15 bases between. From germline, CDR1 is LGHNT and CDR2 FRNRAP. This CDR3 is 18 amino acids long. CDR3 nucleotides: TGTGCTAGTGGTTTAATACCCCTACAGAGCTCCTATAATTCACCCCTCCACTTT. This codes for CASGLIPLQSSYNSPLHF.

The V and J genes are TRBV28 and TRBJ2-1, with 14 bases lining up with TRBD2. With 5 bases clipped from V and 8 bases from J, the junction kept 8 bases outside the gene matches. The CDR3 runs to 16 residues. The V gene's germline CDR1 is MDHEN and CDR2 SYDVKM. CDR3 amino acids: CASSEKGLAGVDEQFF. The CDR3 coding sequence is TGTGCCAGCAGTGAGAAGGGACTAGCGGGGGTGGATGAGCAGTTCTTC.

The chain has TRBV27 and TRBJ2-5; possibly TRBD1 for D (5 bases). Germline CDR1 and CDR2: MNHEY and SMNVEV (reference sequence). This CDR3 is 12 amino acids long. Trimming removed 8 bases at V and 1 base at J, with 8 bases between. The CDR3: CASVGPQETQYF. CDR3 in DNA: TGTGCCAGCGTGGGGCCCCAAGAGACCCAGTACTTC.

The chain combines TRBV11-2 with TRBJ2-5; TRBD2 aligns across 9 bases. The germline V gene encodes CDR1 SGHAT and CDR2 FQNNGV. The CDR3 covers 16 residues. V gave up 0 bases and J gave up 7 bases; unmatched junction bases: 9. The CDR3: CASSLDLAGSATTQYF. The CDR3 nucleotides read TGTGCCAGCAGCTTAGATCTAGCGGGGTCGGCCACGACCCAGTACTTC.

This chain links TRBV9 with TRBJ2-3, with TRBD2 matching over 7 bases. Per the germline V gene, CDR1 is SGDLS and CDR2 is YYNGEE. This CDR3 is 16 amino acids long. Trimming cost V 0 bases and J 0 bases; bases outside gene matches: 4. The CDR3 DNA follows: TGTGCCAGCAGCGTAGAGGCGGGGGTCAGCACAGATACGCAGTATTTT. This codes for CASSVEAGVSTDTQYF.